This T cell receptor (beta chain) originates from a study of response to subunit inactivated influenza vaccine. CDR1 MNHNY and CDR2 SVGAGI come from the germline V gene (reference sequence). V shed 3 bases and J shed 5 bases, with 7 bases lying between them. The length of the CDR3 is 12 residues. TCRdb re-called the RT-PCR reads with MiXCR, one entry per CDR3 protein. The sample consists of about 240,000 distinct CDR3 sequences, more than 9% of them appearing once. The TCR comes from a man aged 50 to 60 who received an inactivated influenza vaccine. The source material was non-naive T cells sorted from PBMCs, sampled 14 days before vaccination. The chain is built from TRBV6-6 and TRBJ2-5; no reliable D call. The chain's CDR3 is CASSYLQETQYF. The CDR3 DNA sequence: TGTGCCAGCAGTTATCTCCAGGAGACCCAGTACTTC.